Listed here are 9 T cell receptor beta chains from one sample, sequenced in a study of T cell repertoires in cytomegalovirus infection. TCRdb re-called the reads through MiXCR, storing one row per CDR3 protein. The sample has a few hundred thousand distinct CDR3 sequences, 15% to 20% seen once. Sequencing was done on a sample of PBMCs. The receptors derive from a human donor in good health (CMV status not recorded). Some clones in this sample may be carry-over from other donors' samples.

V gene TRBV6-6 combines with J gene TRBJ1-1; D ambiguous. V lost 5 bases, J lost 6 bases, and 13 bases lay in between. CDR1 MNHNY and CDR2 SVGAGI come from the germline V gene (reference sequence). The CDR3 extends over 13 amino acids. CDR3: CASSPGRMPEAFF. In nucleotides, the CDR3 is TGTGCCAGCAGTCCCGGCCGGATGCCTGAAGCTTTCTTT.

This clonotype was seen only a few times. This chain joins TRBV7-2 and TRBJ2-7; TRBD1 matches 10 bases. The CDR3 runs 15 residues. The germline V gene encodes CDR1 SGHTA and CDR2 FQGNSA. With V trimmed by 8 bases and J by 3 bases, 10 bases remained unmatched. The CDR3 DNA reads TGTGCCAGCTCCCCGGGGACAGGGGTACTCTACGAGCAGTACTTC. Protein: CASSPGTGVLYEQYF.

This clonotype was found a few times. V usage is TRBV12-3 or TRBV12-4 and J usage is TRBJ2-4; either TRBD1 or TRBD2 may supply D (5 bases each). V was cut by 3 bases and J by 12 bases, with 15 bases left in between. This CDR3 is 13 amino acids long. CDR3 nucleotide sequence: TGTGCCAGCAGTTTGGGACCGACCTTTTCTCAGTACTTC. Its protein is CASSLGPTFSQYF.

This clonotype was found a few times. The chain combines TRBV7-2 with TRBJ2-5; no definite D call. V shed 4 bases and J shed 0 bases, with 6 bases lying between them. Per germline, CDR1 SGHTA and CDR2 FQGNSA. This CDR3 has 13 residues. This CDR3 reads CASSSMYQETQYF. The CDR3 DNA reads TGTGCCAGCAGCTCTATGTACCAAGAGACCCAGTACTTC.

This clonotype was counted at least ten times. This chain joins TRBV7-9 and TRBJ2-6, with unresolved D. This CDR3 is built from 13 residues. From germline, CDR1 is SEHNR and CDR2 FQNEAQ (reference sequence). The germline V and J ends were trimmed by 5 bases and 3 bases, with 5 bases remaining between them. The CDR3 spells CASSISGANVLTF. The CDR3 DNA is TGTGCCAGCAGCATAAGTGGGGCCAACGTCCTGACTTTC.

This clonotype has a count of ten or more. V is TRBV7-2 and J is TRBJ2-5; 9 nucleotides match TRBD1. There are 16 residues in the CDR3. Germline CDR1 and CDR2: SGHTA and FQGNSA. V was clipped by 5 bases and J by 1 base; unmatched bases: 8. As DNA, the CDR3 is TGTGCCAGCAGCCGAGGACAGGGGCTACCCCAAGAGACCCAGTACTTC. Protein sequence: CASSRGQGLPQETQYF.

The chain uses TRBV7-9 and TRBJ2-1; perhaps TRBD2 as D (5 bases). V lost 5 bases and J lost 8, with 25 bases in between. Looked up from germline, CDR1 is SEHNR and CDR2 is FQNEAQ (reference sequence). The CDR3 is 17 amino acids. Written as DNA, the CDR3 is TGTGCCAGCAGCCCTTACGCTAGAACTCAGAGGGCCCATGAGCAGTTCTTC. Residues: CASSPYARTQRAHEQFF.

In this sample, this clonotype turned up many times. V is TRBV2 and J is TRBJ2-1; TRBD2 agrees at 7 bases. This CDR3 contains 16 residues. V trimming: 3 bases; J trimming: 0 bases; junction bases outside the gene matches: 5. Looked up from germline, CDR1 is SNHLY and CDR2 is FYNNEI. CDR3: CASSDAGESSYNEQFF. The CDR3, as DNA: TGTGCCAGCAGTGATGCGGGGGAGAGCTCCTACAATGAGCAGTTCTTC.

This clonotype was detected many times. The chain links TRBV7-2 to TRBJ2-1; D perhaps matches TRBD1 (6 bases). V was shortened by 1 base and J by 12 bases, with 22 bases between the two germline ends. Germline-derived CDR1 and CDR2 are SGHTA and FQGNSA. The CDR3 totals 16 residues. This chain's CDR3 is CASSLVGRGVIEGQFF. CDR3 nucleotide sequence: TGTGCCAGCAGCTTAGTCGGCAGGGGAGTTATAGAAGGGCAGTTCTTC.